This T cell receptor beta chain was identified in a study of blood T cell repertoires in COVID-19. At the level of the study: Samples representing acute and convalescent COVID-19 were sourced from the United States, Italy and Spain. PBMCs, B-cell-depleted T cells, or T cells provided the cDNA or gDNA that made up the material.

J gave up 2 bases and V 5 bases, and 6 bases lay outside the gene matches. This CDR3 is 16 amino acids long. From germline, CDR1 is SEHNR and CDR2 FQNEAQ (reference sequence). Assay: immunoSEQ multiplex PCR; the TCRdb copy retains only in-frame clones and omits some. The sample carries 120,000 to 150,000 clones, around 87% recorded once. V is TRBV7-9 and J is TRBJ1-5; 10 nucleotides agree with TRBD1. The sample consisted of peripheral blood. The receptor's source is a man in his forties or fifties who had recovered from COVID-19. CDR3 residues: CASSRQGATGNQPQHF. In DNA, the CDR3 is TGTGCCAGCAGCCGACAGGGGGCGACGGGCAATCAGCCCCAGCATTTT.